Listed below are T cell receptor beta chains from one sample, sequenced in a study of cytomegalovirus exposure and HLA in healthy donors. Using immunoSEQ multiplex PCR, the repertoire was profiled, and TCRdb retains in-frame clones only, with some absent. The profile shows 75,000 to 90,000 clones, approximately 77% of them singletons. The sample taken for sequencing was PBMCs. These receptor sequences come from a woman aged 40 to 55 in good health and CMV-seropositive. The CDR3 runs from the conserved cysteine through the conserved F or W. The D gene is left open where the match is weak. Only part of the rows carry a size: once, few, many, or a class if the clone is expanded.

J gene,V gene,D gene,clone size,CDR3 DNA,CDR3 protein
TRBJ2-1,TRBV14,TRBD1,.,TGTGCCAGCAGCCAGGACAGGGTGTGGGGGTACAATGAGCAGTTCTTC,CASSQDRVWGYNEQFF
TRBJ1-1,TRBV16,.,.,TGTGCCAGCAGCCAATCAACATCGAACACTGAAGCTTTCTTT,CASSQSTSNTEAFF
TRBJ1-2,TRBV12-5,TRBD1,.,TGTGCTAGTGGCCATGGGACAGGGGAAAGCTACACCTTC,CASGHGTGESYTF
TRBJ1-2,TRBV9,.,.,TGTGCCAGCAGCGTAGGGGAGGGGACCTATGGCTACACCTTC,CASSVGEGTYGYTF
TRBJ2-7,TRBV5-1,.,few,TGCGCCAGCAGCTTGGGGCAGTACGAGCAGTACTTC,CASSLGQYEQYF
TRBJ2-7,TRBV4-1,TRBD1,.,TGCGCCAGCAGCCAAGACGGGACAGGCTACGAGCAGTACTTC,CASSQDGTGYEQYF
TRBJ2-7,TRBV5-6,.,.,TGTGCCAGCAGCTTGGACGAGACCTACGAGCAGTACTTC,CASSLDETYEQYF
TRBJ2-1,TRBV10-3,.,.,TGTGCCATCAGCGAAACTACAGGGAGGGGCAACAATGAGCAGTTCTTC,CAISETTGRGNNEQFF
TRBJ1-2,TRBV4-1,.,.,TGCGCCAGCAGCCAAGATGACGGGGTAGATGGCTACACCTTC,CASSQDDGVDGYTF
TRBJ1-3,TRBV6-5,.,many,TGTGCCAGCAGGCGGGGAGTCTCTGGAAACACCATATATTTT,CASRRGVSGNTIYF
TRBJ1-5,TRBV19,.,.,TGTGCCAGTAGTAGGGGGGACCTAAAAAATCAGCCCCAGCATTTT,CASSRGDLKNQPQHF
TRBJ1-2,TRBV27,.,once,TGTGCCAGCAGTTTCAATCCTGGGCAGACCCATGGCTACACCTTC,CASSFNPGQTHGYTF
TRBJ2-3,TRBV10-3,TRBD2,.,TGTGCCATCAGTGGGACTAGCGGGGTGGGAGATACGCAGTATTTT,CAISGTSGVGDTQYF
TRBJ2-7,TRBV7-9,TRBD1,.,TGTGCCAGCAGCGCGGGCAGGGGGGAGCAGTACTTC,CASSAGRGEQYF
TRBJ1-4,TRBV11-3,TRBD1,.,TGTGCCAGCAGCTTGGGGACAGGGGAACGTGGAAAACTGTTTTTT,CASSLGTGERGKLFF
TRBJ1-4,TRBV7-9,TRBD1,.,TGTGCCAGCAGCAGGACAGGGGGTAATGAAAAACTGTTTTTT,CASSRTGGNEKLFF
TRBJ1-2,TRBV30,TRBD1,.,TGTGCCTGGAGTCCTACAGGGGACGCGAATGGCTACACCTTC,CAWSPTGDANGYTF
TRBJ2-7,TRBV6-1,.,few,TGTGCCAGCAGTGAAGGGAGCGGTGTCTCCTACGAGCAGTACTTC,CASSEGSGVSYEQYF
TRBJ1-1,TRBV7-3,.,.,TGTGCCAGCATCGATGTAGTCGACCGGGATTTCAGTGGTTTCTTT,CASIDVVDRDFSGFF
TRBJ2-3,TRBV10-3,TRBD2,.,TGTGCCATCGGGACTAGCGGGACCGGCACAGATACGCAGTATTTT,CAIGTSGTGTDTQYF